The source of this T cell receptor beta chain is a study of CD8 T cells in Susac syndrome (dated by TCRdb to about 2019). With regard to the full study: The study used repertoire sequencing to test whether antigen drove CD8+ T cell activation and differentiation in Susac syndrome. The full study reports these points: The study acknowledged that relatively few individuals were included in the TCR sequencing and HLA analysis.

RNA was extracted using the RNeasy kit, and about 0.45 to 1 ug of the RNA was reverse transcribed with random hexamers. The immunoSEQ multiplex PCR assay, which covers 54 Vbeta and 13 Jbeta segments, was used to amplify TCR beta CDR3 regions. To correct PCR amplification bias, a synthetic template baseline was used for both primer optimization and computational correction. In the original analysis: Reads were annotated to V, D and J genes according to IMGT and were analyzed with immunoSEQ Analyzer, with only productive sequences retained. Clonality was computed as one minus Shannon entropy normalized by log2 of the number of productive unique sequences. For each patient and control, public and private clones were evaluated among the 100 most prevalent clones. A clone was defined as Susac-specific if it was absent from the healthy and MS cohorts, from over a thousand published viral clones and from other ImmuneACCESS disease sequences. The public reads were run again by TCRdb, first through fastp at Q25 and then through MiXCR, and only productive beta chains were kept. Each CDR3 protein gets just one entry, which takes the most common genes and DNA from the rows behind it. TCRdb's processing, not the authors', yielded these V and J calls. The sample contains approximately 120,000 distinct CDR3 sequences, around nine tenths of them found a single time. The ten largest clones add up to over 0.12% of the sample.

At the junction V is shortened by 5 bases and J by 1 base; bases outside the gene matches: 10. According to the germline V gene (reference sequence), CDR1 reads SEHNR and CDR2 reads FQNEAQ. Reading from cysteine to phenylalanine, the CDR3 counts 17 amino acids. CDR3 DNA only is kept here, 51 bases in frame from base 1. Peripheral blood CD8+ and CD4+ T cells from healthy donors, Susac syndrome patients and multiple sclerosis patients were profiled by high-throughput TCR beta sequencing. The healthy donors served as controls matched for age and sex. Bulk CD8+ and CD4+ T cells were purified magnetically by negative isolation, whereas CD8+ TEMRA cells were enriched by FACS. Blood was collected in EDTA tubes and processed within 24 hours, with PBMCs isolated through density gradient centrifugation. PBMCs destined for TCR sequencing were cryopreserved in liquid nitrogen and later thawed in a 37 °C water bath. The sorted or isolated CD4+, CD8+ and CD8+ TEMRA cells had a purity of 90% or higher.

Comments on this clonotype: Its antigen remains undetermined. Per-nucleotide qualities are absent, and no much larger clonotype sits a single base away.

Material: CD4+ T cells from PBMCs. The source of this sequence is a human donor in good health. The rearrangement combines TRBV7-9 with TRBJ1-1, with 10 junctional bases fitting TRBD1. The CDR3 region: CASSGHRDRGWNTEAFF. In nucleotide form, the sequence is TGTGCCAGCAGCGGCCACCGGGACAGGGGATGGAACACTGAAGCTTTCTTT. With the rest looked up from the reference TRBV7-9 and TRBJ1-1 genes rather than sequenced, the full variable domain is DTGVSQNPRHKITKRGQNVTFRCDPISEHNRLYWYRQTLGQGPEFLTYFQNEAQLEKSRLLSDRFSAERPKGSFSTLEIQRTEQGDSAMYLCASSGHRDRGWNTEAFFGQGTRLTVV.